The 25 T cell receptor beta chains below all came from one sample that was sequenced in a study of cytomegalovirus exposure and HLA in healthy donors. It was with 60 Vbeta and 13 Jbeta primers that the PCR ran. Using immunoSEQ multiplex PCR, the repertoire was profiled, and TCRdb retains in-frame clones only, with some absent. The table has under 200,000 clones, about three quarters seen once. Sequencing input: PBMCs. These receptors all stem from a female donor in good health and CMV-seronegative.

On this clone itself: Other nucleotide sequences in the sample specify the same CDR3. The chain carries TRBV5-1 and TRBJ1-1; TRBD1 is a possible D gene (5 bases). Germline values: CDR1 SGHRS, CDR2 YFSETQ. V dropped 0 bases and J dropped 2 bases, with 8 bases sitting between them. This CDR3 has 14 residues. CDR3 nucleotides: TGCGCCAGCAGCTTGGTCGGGGGAAACACTGAAGCTTTCTTT. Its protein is CASSLVGGNTEAFF.

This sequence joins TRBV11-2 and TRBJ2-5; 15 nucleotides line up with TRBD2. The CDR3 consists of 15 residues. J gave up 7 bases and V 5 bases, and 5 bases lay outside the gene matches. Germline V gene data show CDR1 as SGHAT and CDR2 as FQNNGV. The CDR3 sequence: CASSPGLAGGLTQYF. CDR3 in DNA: TGTGCCAGCAGCCCGGGACTAGCGGGGGGTTTGACCCAGTACTTC.

CDR3 in DNA: TGTGCCAGCAGCGTAAACCCGACACCGAGCTCCTACAATGAGCAGTTCTTC. It codes for CASSVNPTPSSYNEQFF. V gene TRBV9 combines with J gene TRBJ2-1; unclear D gene. Germline CDR1 SGDLS, CDR2 YYNGEE. CDR3 size: 17 residues. V lost 1 base, J lost 0 bases, and 14 bases lay in between. The whole variable domain, remainder taken from reference TRBV9 and TRBJ2-1, is DSGVTQTPKHLITATGQRVTLRCSPRSGDLSVYWYQQSLDQGLQFLIQYYNGEERAKGNILERFSAQQFPDLHSELNLSSLELGDSALYFCASSVNPTPSSYNEQFFGPGTRLTVL.

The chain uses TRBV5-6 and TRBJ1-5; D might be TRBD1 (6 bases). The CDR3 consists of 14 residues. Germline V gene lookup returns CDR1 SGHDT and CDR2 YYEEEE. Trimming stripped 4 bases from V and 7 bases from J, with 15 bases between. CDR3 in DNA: TGTGCCAGCAGCAACAGGGTATCAGTGCAGCCCCAGCATTTT. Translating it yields CASSNRVSVQPQHF.

The CDR3 loop is CAWMRPASTDTQYF. CDR3 DNA sequence: TGTGCCTGGATGCGGCCGGCTAGCACAGATACGCAGTATTTT. The V call is TRBV30, the J call TRBJ2-3; D is unresolved. CDR1 and CDR2 from the germline V gene are GTSNPN and SVGIG (reference sequence). This CDR3 is 14 amino acids long. V shed 4 bases and J shed 0 bases, with 11 bases lying between them.

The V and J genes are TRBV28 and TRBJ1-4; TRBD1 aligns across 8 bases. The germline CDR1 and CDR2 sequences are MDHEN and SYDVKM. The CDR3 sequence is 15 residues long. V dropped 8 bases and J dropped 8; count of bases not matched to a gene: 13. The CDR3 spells CASRNERTGREKLFF. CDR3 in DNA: TGTGCCAGCCGCAACGAAAGGACAGGGCGAGAAAAACTGTTTTTT.

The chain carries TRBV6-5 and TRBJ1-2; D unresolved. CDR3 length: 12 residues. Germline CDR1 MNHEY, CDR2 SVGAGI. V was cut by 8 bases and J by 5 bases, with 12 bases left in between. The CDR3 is CASAGLEYGYTF. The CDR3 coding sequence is TGTGCCAGCGCGGGCTTGGAGTATGGCTACACCTTC.

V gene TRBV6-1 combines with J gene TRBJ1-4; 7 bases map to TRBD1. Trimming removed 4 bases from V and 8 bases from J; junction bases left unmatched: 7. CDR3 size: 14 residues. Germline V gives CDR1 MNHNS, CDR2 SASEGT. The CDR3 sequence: CASSGRGQIEKLFF. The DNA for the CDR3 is TGTGCCAGCAGTGGTCGGGGACAGATAGAAAAACTGTTTTTT.

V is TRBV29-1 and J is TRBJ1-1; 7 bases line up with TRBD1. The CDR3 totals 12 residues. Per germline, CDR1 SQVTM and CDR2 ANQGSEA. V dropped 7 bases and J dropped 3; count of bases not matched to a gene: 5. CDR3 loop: CSAHDRDTEAFF. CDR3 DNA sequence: TGCAGCGCACACGACAGGGACACTGAAGCTTTCTTT.

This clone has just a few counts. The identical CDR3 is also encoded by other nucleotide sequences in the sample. In DNA, the CDR3 is TGTGCCAGCTCACCGGGACAGGGCGAGACCCAGTACTTC. Amino acid sequence: CASSPGQGETQYF. V and J are TRBV18 and TRBJ2-5; TRBD1 matches 9 bases. Germline assignment: CDR1 KGHSH and CDR2 LQKENI. The CDR3 has 13 amino acids. The junction had 1 base not matched to a gene; V was cut back by 3 bases and J by 5 bases.

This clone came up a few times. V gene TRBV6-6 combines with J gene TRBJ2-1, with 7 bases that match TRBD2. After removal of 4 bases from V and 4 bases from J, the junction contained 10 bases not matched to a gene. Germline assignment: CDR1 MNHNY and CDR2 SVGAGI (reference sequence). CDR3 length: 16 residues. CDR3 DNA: TGTGCCAGCAGTTTCCCTGGCGGGAGTAGGTACAATGAGCAGTTCTTC. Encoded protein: CASSFPGGSRYNEQFF.

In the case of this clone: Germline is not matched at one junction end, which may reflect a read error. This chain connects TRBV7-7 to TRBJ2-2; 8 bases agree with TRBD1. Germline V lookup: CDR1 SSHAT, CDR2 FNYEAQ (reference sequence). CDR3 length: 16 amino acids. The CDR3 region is CASSSQPTGAAGELFF. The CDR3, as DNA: TGTGCTAGCAGCTCCCAACCGACAGGGGCGGCCGGGGAGCTGTTTTTT. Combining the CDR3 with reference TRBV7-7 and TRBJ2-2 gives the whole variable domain GAGVSQSPRYKVTKRGQDVTLRCDPISSHATLYWYQQALGQGPEFLTYFNYEAQPDKSGLPSDRFSAERPEGSISTLTIQRTEQRDSAMYRCASSSQPTGAAGELFFGEGSRLTVL.

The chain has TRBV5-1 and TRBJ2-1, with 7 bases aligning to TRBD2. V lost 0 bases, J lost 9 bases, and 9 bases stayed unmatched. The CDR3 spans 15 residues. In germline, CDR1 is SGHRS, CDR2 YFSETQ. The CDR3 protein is CASSLVSGPSSEQFF. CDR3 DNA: TGCGCCAGCAGCTTGGTTAGCGGGCCATCAAGTGAGCAGTTCTTC.

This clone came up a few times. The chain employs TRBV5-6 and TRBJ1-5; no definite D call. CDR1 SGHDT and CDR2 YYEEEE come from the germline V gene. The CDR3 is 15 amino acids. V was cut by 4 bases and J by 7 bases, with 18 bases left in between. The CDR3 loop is CASSVGMGGNQPQHF. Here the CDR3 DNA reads TGTGCCAGCAGCGTGGGCATGGGAGGAAACCAGCCCCAGCATTTT.

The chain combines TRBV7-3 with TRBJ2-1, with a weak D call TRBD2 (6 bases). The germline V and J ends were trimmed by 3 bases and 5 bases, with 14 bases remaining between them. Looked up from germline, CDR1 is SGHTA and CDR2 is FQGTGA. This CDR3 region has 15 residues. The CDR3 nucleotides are TGTGCCAGCAGCTTTAGCAGGAGGGCTAACAATGAGCAGTTCTTC. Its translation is CASSFSRRANNEQFF.

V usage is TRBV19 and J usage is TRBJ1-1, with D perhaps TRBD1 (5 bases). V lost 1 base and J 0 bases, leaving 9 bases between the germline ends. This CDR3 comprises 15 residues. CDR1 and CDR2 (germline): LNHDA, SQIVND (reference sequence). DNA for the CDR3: TGTGCCAGTAGTATAGGACAGTTCATGAACACTGAAGCTTTCTTT. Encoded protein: CASSIGQFMNTEAFF.

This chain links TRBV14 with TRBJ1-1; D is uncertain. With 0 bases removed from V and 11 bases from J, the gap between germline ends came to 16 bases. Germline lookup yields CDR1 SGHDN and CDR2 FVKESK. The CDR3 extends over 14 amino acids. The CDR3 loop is CASSQEGAGRWAFF. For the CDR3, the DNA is TGTGCCAGCAGCCAAGAGGGAGCGGGCAGATGGGCTTTCTTT.

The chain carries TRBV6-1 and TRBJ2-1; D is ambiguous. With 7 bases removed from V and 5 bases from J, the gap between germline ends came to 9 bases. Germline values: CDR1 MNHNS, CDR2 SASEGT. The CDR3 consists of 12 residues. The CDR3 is CASIGLDNEQFF. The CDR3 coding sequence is TGTGCCAGCATTGGGCTTGACAATGAGCAGTTCTTC.

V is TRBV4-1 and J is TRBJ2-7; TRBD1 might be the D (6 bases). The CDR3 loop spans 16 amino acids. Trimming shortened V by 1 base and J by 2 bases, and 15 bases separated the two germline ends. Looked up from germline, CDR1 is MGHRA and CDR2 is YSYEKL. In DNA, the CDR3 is TGCGCCAGCAGCCAAGCCCAAACAGGGTTCCCCTACGAGCAGTACTTC. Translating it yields CASSQAQTGFPYEQYF.

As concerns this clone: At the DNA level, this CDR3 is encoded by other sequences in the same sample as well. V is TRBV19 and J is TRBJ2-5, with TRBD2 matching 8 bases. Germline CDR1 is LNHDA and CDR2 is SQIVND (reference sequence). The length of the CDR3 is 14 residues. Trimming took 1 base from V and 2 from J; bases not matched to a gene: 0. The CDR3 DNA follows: TGTGCCAGTAGTATAGTAGCGGGACAAGAGACCCAGTACTTC. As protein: CASSIVAGQETQYF.

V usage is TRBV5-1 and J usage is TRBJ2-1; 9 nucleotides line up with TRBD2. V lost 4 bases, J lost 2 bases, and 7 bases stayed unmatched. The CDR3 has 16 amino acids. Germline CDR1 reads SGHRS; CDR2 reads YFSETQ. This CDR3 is CASSPRTSVTYNEQFF. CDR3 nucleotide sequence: TGCGCCAGCAGCCCCCGGACTAGCGTAACCTACAATGAGCAGTTCTTC. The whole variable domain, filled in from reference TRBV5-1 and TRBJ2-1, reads KAGVTQTPRYLIKTRGQQVTLSCSPISGHRSVSWYQQTPGQGLQFLFEYFSETQRNKGNFPGRFSGRQFSNSRSEMNVSTLELGDSALYLCASSPRTSVTYNEQFFGPGTRLTVL.

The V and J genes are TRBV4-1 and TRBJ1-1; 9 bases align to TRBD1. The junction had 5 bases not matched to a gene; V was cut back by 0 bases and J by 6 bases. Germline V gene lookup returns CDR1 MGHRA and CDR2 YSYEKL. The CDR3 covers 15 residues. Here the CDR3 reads CASSQDRTGAPEAFF. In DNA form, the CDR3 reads TGCGCCAGCAGCCAAGATAGGACAGGGGCTCCTGAAGCTTTCTTT.

Here the CDR3 DNA reads TGCGCCAGCAGCCGACAGCAGGGAATGGGCGAGCAGTACTTC. Translated: CASSRQQGMGEQYF. The V gene is TRBV5-1, the J gene TRBJ2-7, with D maybe TRBD1 (5 bases). This CDR3 has 14 residues. V was pared by 4 bases and J by 6 bases, with 17 bases between. Germline values: CDR1 SGHRS, CDR2 YFSETQ.

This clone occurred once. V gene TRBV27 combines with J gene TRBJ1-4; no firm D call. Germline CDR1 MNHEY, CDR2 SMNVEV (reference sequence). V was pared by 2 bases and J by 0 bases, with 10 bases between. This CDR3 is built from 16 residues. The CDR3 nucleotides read TGTGCCAGCAGTTTAAACCGACGGGCAACTAATGAAAAACTGTTTTTT. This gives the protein CASSLNRRATNEKLFF.

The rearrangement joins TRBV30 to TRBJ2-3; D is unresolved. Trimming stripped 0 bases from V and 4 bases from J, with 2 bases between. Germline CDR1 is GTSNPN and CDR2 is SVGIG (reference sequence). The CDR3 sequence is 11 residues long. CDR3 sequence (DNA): TGTGCCTGGAGTGTCTCAGATACGCAGTATTTT. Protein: CAWSVSDTQYF.